Presented here are 2 T cell receptor beta chains from one specimen sequenced in a study of shared clonotypes between healthy human individuals. The repertoire was sequenced with immunoSEQ multiplex PCR; TCRdb's copy has only in-frame clones and lacks some. Seen here are about 2.4 million clones, roughly 93% observed once, and the top ten hold approximately 0.36%. Sequencing was performed on naive CD4+ T cells from PBMCs. The subset here: CD45RA+ positively selected. The receptors derive from a man between 18 and 29 years old in good health. Some clones in this sample may be carry-over from other donors' samples.

The genes are TRBV28 and TRBJ1-2; 7 nucleotides match TRBD1. Germline V gene data show CDR1 as MDHEN and CDR2 as SYDVKM. The CDR3 loop spans 13 amino acids. Trimming took 3 bases from V and 3 from J; bases not matched to a gene: 1. For the CDR3, the DNA is TGTGCCAGCAGTTTTCAGGGGGACTATGGCTACACCTTC. This encodes CASSFQGDYGYTF.

This sequence joins TRBV20-1 and TRBJ1-6; TRBD1 is a possible D gene (5 bases). The germline V gene encodes CDR1 DFQATT and CDR2 SNEGSKA (reference sequence). Trimming cost V 6 bases and J 9 bases, with 6 bases left between them. The CDR3 is 10 residues long. CDR3 bases: TGCAGTGCGGGGGTTTCACCCCTCCACTTT. This sequence encodes CSAGVSPLHF.